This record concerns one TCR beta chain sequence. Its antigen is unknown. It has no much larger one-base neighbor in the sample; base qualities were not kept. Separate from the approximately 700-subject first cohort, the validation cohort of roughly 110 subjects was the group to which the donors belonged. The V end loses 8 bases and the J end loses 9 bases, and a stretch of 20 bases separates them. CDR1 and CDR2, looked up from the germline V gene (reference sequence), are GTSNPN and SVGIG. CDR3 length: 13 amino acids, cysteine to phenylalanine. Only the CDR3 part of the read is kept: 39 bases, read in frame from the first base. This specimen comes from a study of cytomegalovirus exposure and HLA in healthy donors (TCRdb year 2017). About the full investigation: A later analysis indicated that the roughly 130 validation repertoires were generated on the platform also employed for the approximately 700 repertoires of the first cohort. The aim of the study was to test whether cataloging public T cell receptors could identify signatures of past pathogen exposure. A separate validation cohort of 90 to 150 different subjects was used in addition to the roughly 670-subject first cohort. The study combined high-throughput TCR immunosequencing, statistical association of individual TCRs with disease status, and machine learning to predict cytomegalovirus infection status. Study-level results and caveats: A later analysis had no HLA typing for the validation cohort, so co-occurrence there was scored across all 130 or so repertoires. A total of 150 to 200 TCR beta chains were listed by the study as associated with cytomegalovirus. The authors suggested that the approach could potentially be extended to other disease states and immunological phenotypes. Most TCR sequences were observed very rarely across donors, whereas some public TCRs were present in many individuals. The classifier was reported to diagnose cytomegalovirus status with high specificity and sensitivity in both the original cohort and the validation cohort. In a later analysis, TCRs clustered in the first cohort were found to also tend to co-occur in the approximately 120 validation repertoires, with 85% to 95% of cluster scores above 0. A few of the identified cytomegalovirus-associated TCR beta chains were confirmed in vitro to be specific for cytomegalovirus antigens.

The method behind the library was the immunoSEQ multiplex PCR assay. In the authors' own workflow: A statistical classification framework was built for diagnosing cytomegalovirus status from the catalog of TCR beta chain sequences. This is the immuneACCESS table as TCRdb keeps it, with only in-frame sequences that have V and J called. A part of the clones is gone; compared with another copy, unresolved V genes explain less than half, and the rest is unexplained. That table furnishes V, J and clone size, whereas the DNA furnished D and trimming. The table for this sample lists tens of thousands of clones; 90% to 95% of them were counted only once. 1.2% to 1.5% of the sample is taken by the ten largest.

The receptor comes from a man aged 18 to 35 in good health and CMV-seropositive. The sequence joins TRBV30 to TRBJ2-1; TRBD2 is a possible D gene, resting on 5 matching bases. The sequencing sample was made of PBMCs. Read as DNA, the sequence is TGTGCCGGAGGTCTTCATCCATCAACTGAGCAGTTCTTC. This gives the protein CAGGLHPSTEQFF.